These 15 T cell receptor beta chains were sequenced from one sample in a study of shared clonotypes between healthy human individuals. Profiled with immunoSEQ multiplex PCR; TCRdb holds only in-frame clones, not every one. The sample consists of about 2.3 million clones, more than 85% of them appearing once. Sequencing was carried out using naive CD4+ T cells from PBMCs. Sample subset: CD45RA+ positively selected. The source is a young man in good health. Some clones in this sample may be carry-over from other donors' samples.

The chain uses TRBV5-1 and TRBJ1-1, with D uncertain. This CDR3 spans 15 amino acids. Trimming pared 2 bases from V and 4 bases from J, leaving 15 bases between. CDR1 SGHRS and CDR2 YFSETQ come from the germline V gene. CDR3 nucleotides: TGCGCCAGCAGCTTACACAGAGGACCGAGCACTGAAGCTTTCTTT. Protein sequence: CASSLHRGPSTEAFF.

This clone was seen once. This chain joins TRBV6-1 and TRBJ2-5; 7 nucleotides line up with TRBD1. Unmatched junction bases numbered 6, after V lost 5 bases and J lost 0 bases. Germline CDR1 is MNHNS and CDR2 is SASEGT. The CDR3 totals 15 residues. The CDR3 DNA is TGTGCCAGCAGTATATCGACAGGGAACCAAGAGACCCAGTACTTC. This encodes CASSISTGNQETQYF.

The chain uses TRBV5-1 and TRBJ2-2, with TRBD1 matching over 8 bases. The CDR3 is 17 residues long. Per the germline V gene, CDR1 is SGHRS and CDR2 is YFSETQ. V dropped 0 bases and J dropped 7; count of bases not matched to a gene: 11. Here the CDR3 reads CASSLARAGGIVGELFF. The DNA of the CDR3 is TGCGCCAGCAGCTTGGCCCGCGCAGGGGGCATTGTCGGGGAGCTGTTTTTT.

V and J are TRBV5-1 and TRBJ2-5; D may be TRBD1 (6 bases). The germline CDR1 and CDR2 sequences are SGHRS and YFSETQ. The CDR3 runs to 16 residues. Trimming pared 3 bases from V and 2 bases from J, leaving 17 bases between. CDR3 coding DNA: TGCGCCAGCAGCTCGCGTGGGGGCGGTCGGCAAGAGACCCAGTACTTC. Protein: CASSSRGGGRQETQYF.

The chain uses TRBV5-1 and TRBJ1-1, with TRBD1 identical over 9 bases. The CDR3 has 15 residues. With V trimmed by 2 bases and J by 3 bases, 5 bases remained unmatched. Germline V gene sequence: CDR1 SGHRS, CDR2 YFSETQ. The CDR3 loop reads CASSLTGGQYTEAFF. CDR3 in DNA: TGCGCCAGCAGCTTAACAGGGGGCCAGTACACTGAAGCTTTCTTT.

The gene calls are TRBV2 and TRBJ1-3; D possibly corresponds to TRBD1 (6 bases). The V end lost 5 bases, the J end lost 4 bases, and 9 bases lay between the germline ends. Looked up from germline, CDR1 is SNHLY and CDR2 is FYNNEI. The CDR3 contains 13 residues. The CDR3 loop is CASSQGTGNTIYF. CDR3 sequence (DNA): TGTGCCAGCAGTCAGGGGACCGGAAACACCATATATTTT.

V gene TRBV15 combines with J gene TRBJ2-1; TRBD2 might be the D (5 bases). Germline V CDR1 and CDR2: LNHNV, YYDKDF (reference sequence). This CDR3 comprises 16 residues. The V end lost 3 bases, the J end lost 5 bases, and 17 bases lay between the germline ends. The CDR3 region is CATSSLPTGIHNEQFF. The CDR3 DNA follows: TGTGCCACCAGCAGTCTCCCCACGGGGATACACAATGAGCAGTTCTTC.

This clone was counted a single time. CDR3 nucleotides: TGTGCCTGGAGTCAGGGGCTAGCGGGAACCGATGAGCAGTTCTTC. Amino acid sequence: CAWSQGLAGTDEQFF. The chain employs TRBV30 and TRBJ2-1; the match to TRBD2 covers 9 bases. The CDR3 is made up of 15 amino acids. The junction had 10 bases not matched to a gene; V was cut back by 2 bases and J by 8 bases. CDR1 GTSNPN and CDR2 SVGIG come from the germline V gene (reference sequence).

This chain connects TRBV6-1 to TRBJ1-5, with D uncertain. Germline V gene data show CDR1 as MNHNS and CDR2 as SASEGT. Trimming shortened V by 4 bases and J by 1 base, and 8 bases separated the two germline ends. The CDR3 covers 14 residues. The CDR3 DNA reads TGTGCCAGCAGTGTTACGGGGAGCAATCAGCCCCAGCATTTT. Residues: CASSVTGSNQPQHF.

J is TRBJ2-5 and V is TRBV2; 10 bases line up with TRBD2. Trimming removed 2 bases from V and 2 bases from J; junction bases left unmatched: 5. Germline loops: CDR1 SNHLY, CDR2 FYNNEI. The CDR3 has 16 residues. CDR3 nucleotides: TGTGCCAGCAGTGAAACTAGCGGGACAATACAAGAGACCCAGTACTTC. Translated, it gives CASSETSGTIQETQYF.

This chain's CDR3 is CASSRTTTGELFF. The CDR3 DNA reads TGCGCCAGCAGTAGAACCACCACCGGGGAGCTGTTTTTT. The rearrangement uses TRBV10-1 and TRBJ2-2; D is unclear. CDR1 is WNHNN, CDR2 SYGVQD, per germline (reference sequence). The CDR3 covers 13 residues. V lost 5 bases to trimming and J lost 4 bases, with 8 bases between them.

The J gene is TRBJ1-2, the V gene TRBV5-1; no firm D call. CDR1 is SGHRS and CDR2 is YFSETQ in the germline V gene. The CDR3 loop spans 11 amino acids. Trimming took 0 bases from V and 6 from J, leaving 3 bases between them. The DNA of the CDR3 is TGCGCCAGCAGCTTGGAAAATGGCTACACCTTC. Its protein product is CASSLENGYTF.

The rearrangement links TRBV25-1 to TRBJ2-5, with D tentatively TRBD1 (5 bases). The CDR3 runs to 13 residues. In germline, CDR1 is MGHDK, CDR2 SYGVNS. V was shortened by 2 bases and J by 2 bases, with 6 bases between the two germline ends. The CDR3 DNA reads TGTGCCAGCAGTGAAAGGGGACAAGAGACCCAGTACTTC. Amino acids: CASSERGQETQYF.

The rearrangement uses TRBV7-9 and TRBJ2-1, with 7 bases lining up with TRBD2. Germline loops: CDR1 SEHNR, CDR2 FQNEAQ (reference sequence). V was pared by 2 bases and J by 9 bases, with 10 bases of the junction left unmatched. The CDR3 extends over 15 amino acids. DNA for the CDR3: TGTGCCAGCAGCTTATCAGGTTCTAGCGGAGGTGAGCAGTTCTTC. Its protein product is CASSLSGSSGGEQFF.

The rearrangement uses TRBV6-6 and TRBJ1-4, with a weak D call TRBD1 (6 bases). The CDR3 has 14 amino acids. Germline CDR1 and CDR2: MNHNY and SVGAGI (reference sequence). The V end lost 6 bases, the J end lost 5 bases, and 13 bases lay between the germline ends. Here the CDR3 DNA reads TGTGCCAGCAGCCTGGGGGCGATGAATGAAAAACTGTTTTTT. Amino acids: CASSLGAMNEKLFF.